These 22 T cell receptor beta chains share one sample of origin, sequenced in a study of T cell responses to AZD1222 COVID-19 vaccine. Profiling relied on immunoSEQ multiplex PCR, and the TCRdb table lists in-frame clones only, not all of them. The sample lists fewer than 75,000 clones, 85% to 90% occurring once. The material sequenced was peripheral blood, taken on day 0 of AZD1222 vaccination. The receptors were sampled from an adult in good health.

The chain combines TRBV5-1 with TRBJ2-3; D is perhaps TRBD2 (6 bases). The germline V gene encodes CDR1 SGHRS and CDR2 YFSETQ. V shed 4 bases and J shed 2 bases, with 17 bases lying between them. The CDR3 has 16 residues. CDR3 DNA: TGCGCCAGCAGCCTCACATGGCGGGGCAACACAGATACGCAGTATTTT. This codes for CASSLTWRGNTDTQYF.

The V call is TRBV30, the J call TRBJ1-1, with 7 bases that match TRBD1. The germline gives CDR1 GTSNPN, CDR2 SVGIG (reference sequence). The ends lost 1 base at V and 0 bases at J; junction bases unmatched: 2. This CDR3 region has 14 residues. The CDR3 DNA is TGTGCCTGGAGTGCGGGACAGATGAACACTGAAGCTTTCTTT. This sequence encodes CAWSAGQMNTEAFF.

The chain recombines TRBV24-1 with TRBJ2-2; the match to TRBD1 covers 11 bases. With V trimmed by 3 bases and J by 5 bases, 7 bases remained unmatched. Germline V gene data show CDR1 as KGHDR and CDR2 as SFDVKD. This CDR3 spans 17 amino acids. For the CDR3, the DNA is TGTGCCACCAGTGATCCCGGACAGGGGGCAGGAACCGGGGAGCTGTTTTTT. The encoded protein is CATSDPGQGAGTGELFF.

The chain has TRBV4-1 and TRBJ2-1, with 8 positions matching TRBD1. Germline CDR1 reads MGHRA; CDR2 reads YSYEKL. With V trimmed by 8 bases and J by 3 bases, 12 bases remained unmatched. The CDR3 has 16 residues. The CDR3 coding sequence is TGCGCCAGCGGGACAGGCGAGACTCTAGGCTACAATGAGCAGTTCTTC. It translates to CASGTGETLGYNEQFF.

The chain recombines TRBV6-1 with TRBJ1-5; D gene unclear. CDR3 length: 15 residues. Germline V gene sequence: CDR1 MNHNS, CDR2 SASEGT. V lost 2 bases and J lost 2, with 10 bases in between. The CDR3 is CASSEMYRGNQPQHF. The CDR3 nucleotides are TGTGCCAGCAGTGAAATGTACAGAGGCAATCAGCCCCAGCATTTT.

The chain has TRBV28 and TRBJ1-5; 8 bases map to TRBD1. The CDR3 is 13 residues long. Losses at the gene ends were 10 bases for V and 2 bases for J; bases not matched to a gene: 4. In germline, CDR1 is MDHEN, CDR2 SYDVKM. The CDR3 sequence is CATQGAGNQPQHF. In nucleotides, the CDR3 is TGTGCCACCCAGGGGGCCGGCAATCAGCCCCAGCATTTT.

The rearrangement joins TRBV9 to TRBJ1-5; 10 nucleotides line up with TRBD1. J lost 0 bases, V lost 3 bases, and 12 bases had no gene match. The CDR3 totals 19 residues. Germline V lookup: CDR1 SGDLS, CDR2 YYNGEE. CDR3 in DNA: TGTGCCAGCAGCGGAGGGCAGGGGACAGGGGTTAATAGCAATCAGCCCCAGCATTTT. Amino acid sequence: CASSGGQGTGVNSNQPQHF. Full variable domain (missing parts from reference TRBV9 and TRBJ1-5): DSGVTQTPKHLITATGQRVTLRCSPRSGDLSVYWYQQSLDQGLQFLIQYYNGEERAKGNILERFSAQQFPDLHSELNLSSLELGDSALYFCASSGGQGTGVNSNQPQHFGDGTRLSIL.

The CDR3 loop reads CASSLSTVTYEQYF. CDR3 DNA sequence: TGTGCCAGCAGCTTAAGCACGGTGACCTACGAGCAGTACTTC. V gene TRBV7-9 combines with J gene TRBJ2-7, with D hard to call. Trimming removed 2 bases at V and 2 bases at J, with 10 bases between. The CDR3 spans 14 residues. Looked up from germline, CDR1 is SEHNR and CDR2 is FQNEAQ (reference sequence). The full variable domain, completed using reference TRBV7-9 and TRBJ2-7, is DTGVSQNPRHKITKRGQNVTFRCDPISEHNRLYWYRQTLGQGPEFLTYFQNEAQLEKSRLLSDRFSAERPKGSFSTLEIQRTEQGDSAMYLCASSLSTVTYEQYFGPGTRLTVT.

CDR3 DNA sequence: TGTGGGGTGGGGGCTAACTACGAGCAGTACTTC. This translates into CGVGANYEQYF. This rearrangement joins TRBV6-5 to TRBJ2-7; the D gene is possibly TRBD1 (6 bases). Germline CDR1 reads MNHEY; CDR2 reads SVGAGI. The CDR3 runs 11 residues.

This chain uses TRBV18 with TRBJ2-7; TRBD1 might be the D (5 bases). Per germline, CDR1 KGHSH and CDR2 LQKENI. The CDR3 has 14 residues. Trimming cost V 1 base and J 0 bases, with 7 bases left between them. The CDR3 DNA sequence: TGTGCCAGCTCACCACGACAGAGCTCCTACGAGCAGTACTTC. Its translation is CASSPRQSSYEQYF.

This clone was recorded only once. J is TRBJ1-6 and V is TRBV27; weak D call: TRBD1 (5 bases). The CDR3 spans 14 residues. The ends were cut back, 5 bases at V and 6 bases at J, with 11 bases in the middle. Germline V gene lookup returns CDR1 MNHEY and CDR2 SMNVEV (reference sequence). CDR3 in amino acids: CASSLGTFNSPLHF. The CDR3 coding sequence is TGTGCCAGCAGTCTTGGGACGTTTAATTCACCCCTCCACTTT.

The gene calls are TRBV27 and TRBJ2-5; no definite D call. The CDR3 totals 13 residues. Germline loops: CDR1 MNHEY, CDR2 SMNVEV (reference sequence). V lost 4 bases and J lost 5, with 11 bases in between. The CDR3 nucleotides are TGTGCCAGCAGTTGGGTATCCGGGGAGACCCAGTACTTC. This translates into CASSWVSGETQYF.

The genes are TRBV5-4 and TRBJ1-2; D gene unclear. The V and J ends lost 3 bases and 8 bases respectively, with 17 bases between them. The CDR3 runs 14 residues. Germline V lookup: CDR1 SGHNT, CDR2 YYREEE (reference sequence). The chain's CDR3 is CASSSGVGGCGYTF. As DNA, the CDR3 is TGTGCCAGCAGCTCCGGGGTGGGAGGGTGCGGCTACACCTTC.

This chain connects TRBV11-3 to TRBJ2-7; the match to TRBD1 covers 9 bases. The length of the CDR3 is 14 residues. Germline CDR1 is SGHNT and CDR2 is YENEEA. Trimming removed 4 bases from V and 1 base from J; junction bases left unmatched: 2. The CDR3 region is CASSSGTGSYEQYF. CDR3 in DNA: TGTGCCAGCAGCTCCGGGACAGGGTCCTACGAGCAGTACTTC.

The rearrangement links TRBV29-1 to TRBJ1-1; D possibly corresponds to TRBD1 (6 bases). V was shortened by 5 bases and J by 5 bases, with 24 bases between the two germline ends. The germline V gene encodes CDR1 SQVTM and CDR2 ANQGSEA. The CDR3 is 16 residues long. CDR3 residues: CSVFPPRGASVTEAFF. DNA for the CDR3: TGCAGCGTTTTCCCTCCCCGGGGGGCGTCGGTAACTGAAGCTTTCTTT.

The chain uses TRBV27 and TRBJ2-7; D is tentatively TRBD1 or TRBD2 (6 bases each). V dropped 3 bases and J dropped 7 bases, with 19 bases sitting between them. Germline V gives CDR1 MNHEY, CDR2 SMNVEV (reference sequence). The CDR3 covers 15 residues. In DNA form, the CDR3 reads TGTGCCAGCAGTTTGACGGGTATAGGGGGAGGAGAGCAGTACTTC. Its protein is CASSLTGIGGGEQYF.

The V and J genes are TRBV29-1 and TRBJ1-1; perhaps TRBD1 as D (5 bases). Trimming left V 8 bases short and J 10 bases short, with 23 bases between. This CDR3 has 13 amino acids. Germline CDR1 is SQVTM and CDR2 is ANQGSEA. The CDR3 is CSTSGFRGGPAFF. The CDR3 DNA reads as TGCAGCACGTCGGGATTTAGGGGAGGCCCAGCTTTCTTT.

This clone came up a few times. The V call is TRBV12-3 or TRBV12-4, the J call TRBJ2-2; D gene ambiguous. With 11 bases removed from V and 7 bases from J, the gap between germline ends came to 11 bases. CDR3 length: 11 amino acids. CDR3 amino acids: CARSYGGELFF. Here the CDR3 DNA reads TGTGCCCGGAGTTATGGCGGGGAGCTGTTTTTT.

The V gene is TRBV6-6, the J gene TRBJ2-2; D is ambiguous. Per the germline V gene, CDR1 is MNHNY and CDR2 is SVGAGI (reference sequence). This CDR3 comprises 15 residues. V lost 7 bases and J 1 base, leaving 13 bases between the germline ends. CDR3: CASILRGVNTGELFF. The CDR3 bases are TGTGCCAGCATCCTTCGTGGGGTGAACACCGGGGAGCTGTTTTTT.

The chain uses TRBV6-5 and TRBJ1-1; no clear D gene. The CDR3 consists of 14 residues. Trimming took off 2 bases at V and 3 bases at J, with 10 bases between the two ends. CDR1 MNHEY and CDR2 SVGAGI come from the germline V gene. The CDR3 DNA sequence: TGTGCCAGCAGTTACGGTCAGGTGTACACTGAAGCTTTCTTT. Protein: CASSYGQVYTEAFF.

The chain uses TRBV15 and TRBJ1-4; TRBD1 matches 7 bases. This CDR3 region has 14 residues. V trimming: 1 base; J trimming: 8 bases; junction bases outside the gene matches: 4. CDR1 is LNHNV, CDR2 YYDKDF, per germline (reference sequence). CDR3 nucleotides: TGTGCCACCAGCAGAGGGGACAGTTGGGAAAAACTGTTTTTT. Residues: CATSRGDSWEKLFF.

The CDR3 DNA sequence: TGTGCCAGCAGCCCTAGGGTCGTGACCTACGAGCAGTACTTC. Translation: CASSPRVVTYEQYF. The rearrangement links TRBV2 to TRBJ2-7; no clear D. Between the trimmed V and J ends, which lost 6 bases and 2 bases, there was a span of 14 bases. CDR3 size: 14 residues. CDR1 is SNHLY and CDR2 is FYNNEI in the germline V gene.